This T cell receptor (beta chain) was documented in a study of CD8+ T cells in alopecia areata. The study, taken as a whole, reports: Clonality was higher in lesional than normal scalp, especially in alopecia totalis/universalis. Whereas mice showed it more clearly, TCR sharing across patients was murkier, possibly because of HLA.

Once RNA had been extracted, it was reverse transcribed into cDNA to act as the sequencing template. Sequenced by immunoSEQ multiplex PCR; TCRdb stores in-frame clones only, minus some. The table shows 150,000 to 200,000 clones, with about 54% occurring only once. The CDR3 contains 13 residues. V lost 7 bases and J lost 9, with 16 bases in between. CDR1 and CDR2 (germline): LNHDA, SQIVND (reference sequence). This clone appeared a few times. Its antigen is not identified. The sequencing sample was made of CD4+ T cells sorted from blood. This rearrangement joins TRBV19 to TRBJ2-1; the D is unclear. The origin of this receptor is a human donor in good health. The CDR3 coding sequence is TGTGCCAGTATGCTGGGGTTAACGGTTGAGCAGTTCTTC. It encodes CASMLGLTVEQFF.